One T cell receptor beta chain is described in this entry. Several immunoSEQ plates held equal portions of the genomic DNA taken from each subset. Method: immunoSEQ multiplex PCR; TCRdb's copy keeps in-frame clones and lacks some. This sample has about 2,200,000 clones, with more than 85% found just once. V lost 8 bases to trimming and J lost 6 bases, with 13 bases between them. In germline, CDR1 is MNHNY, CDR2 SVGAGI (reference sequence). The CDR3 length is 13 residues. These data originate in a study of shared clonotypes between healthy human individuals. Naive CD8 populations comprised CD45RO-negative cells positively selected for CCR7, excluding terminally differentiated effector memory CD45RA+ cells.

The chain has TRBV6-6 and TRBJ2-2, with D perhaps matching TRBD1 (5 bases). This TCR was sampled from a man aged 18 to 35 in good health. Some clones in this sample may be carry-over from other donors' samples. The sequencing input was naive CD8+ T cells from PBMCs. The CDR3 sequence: CASSHTGAGELFF. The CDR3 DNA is TGTGCCAGCTCCCATACAGGCGCCGGGGAGCTGTTTTTT.